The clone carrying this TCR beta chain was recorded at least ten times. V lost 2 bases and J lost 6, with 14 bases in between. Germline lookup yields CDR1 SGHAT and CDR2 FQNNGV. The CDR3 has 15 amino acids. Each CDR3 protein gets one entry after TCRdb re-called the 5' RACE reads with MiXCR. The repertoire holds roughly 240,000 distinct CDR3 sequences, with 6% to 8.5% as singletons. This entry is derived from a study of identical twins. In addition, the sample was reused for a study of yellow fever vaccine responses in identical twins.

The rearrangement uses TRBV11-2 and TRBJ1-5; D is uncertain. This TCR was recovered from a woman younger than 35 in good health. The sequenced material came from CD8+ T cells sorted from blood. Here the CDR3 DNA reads TGTGCCAGCAGCTTAACCCGGGCCTGGGGTCAGCCCCAGCATTTT. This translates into CASSLTRAWGQPQHF.